This T cell receptor beta chain appears in the sequencing data of a study of blood T cell repertoires in COVID-19. About the study: The samples span acute and convalescent COVID-19 from the United States, Italy and Spain.

Germline V CDR1 and CDR2: SGHRS, YFSETQ. CDR3 length equals 15 residues. Trimming removed 4 bases from V and 2 bases from J; junction bases left unmatched: 8. The protocol was immunoSEQ multiplex PCR, while the TCRdb copy is restricted to in-frame clones and leaves out a portion. The repertoire has about 230,000 clones, around four fifths of them found once; the top ten carry around 2.6%. This clonotype was sampled from a woman aged 65 to 85 with active or convalescent COVID-19. The chain joins TRBV5-1 to TRBJ2-7; 8 positions agree with TRBD1. Sequences were obtained from peripheral blood. The DNA for the CDR3 is TGCGCCAGCAGCCAGCCCCCGGACAGGGCCTACGAGCAGTACTTC. This encodes CASSQPPDRAYEQYF.